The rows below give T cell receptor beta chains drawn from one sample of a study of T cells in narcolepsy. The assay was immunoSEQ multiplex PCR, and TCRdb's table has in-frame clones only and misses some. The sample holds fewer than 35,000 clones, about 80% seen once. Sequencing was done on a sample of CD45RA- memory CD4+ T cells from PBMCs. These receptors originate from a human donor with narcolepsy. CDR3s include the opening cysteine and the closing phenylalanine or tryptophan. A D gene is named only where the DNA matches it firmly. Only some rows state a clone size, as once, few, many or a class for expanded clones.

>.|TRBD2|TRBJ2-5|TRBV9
TGTGCCAGCAGCGTTCCTAGCGGGGGGGCTGAGACCCAGTACTTC
CASSVPSGGAETQYF
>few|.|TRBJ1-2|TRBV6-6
TGTGCCAGCAGTTACTCGAATAACTATGGCTACACCTTC
CASSYSNNYGYTF
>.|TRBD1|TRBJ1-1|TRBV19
TGTGCCAGTAGTAGAGGGACAGGCGGAGGGGCTGAAGCTTTCTTT
CASSRGTGGGAEAFF
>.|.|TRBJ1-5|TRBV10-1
TGCGCCAGCAGCCCGTCCGGTCACGGCTACAATCAGCCCCAGCATTTT
CASSPSGHGYNQPQHF
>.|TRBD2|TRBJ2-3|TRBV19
TGTGCCAGTAGTAGGACTAGCGGGACGAGCACAGATACGCAGTATTTT
CASSRTSGTSTDTQYF
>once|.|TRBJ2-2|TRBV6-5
TGTGCCAGCCGGGACATCTCCCCCGGGGAGCTGTTTTTT
CASRDISPGELFF
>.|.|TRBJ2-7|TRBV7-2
TGTGCCAGCAGCTTAGCGCAAACTCAACCAGCCTACGAGCAGTACTTC
CASSLAQTQPAYEQYF
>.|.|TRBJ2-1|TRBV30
TGTGCCTGGAGTGATCAGAATGAGCAGTTCTTC
CAWSDQNEQFF
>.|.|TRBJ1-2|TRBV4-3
TGCGCCAGCAGCCCCGGTGGGGGGCGCACCTATGGCTACACCTTC
CASSPGGGRTYGYTF
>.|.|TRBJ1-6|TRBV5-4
TGTGCCAGCAGCGTTATGCGGGGGCAGTATAATTCACCCCTCCACTTT
CASSVMRGQYNSPLHF
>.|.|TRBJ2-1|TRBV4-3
TGCGCCAGCAGCCAAGATATGGGGGGGCGGGGTGAGCAGTTCTTC
CASSQDMGGRGEQFF
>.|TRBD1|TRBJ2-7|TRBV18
TGTGCCAGCTCACTCCTCGGACAGGGACAACTAGTTGAGCAGTACTTC
CASSLLGQGQLVEQYF
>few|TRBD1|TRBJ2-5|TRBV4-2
TGTGCCAGCAGACTCGGACAGGGGCGAGTGGAAGAGACCCAGTACTTC
CASRLGQGRVEETQYF
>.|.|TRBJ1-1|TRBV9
TGTGCCAGCAGCGTAGGGCCTACACCCAACACTGAAGCTTTCTTT
CASSVGPTPNTEAFF
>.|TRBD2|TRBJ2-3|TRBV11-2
TGTGCCAGCAGCTCCCGGACTAGCGTATATTCCACAGATACGCAGTATTTT
CASSSRTSVYSTDTQYF
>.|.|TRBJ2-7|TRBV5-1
TGCGCCAGCAGCCAAGATCCAACGCCAGGCTACGAGCAGTACTTC
CASSQDPTPGYEQYF
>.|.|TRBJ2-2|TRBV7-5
TGTGTCAGAAGCTTGCTCGACCGGGACCTAAATTACACCGGGGAGCTGTTTTTT
CVRSLLDRDLNYTGELFF
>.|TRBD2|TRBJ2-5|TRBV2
TGTGCCAGCTGGAACCCGGGACTAGCGGGGGCCCAAGAGACCCAGTACTTC
CASWNPGLAGAQETQYF
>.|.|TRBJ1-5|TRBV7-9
TGTGCCAGCAGCGCTTTAGGGGCGACCCGGCCCCAGCATTTT
CASSALGATRPQHF
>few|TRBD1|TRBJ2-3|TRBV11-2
TGTGCCAGCAGCTTAACTCTTTCGGGGACAGCGGATACGCAGTATTTT
CASSLTLSGTADTQYF
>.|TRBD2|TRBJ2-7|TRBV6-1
TGTGCCAGCAGTGCCAGGGCCCGGGGGGGAGAGCAGTACTTC
CASSARARGGEQYF
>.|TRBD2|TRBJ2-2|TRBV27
TGTGCCAGCAGTTCGGTGAGACTAGCGGGGGGCGGGGAGCTGTTTTTT
CASSSVRLAGGGELFF
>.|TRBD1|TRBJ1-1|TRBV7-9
TGTGCCAGCAGCTTTTCAGGCAGGGGGACTGAGGCTTTCTTT
CASSFSGRGTEAFF
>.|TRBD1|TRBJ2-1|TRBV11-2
TGTGCCAGCAGCTTGACAGGGGGCAACTACAATGAGCAGTTCTTC
CASSLTGGNYNEQFF
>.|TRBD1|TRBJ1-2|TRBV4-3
TGCGCCAGCAGCCAAGAAAGGGGGAACAGGGGCTATAACTATGGCTACACCTTC
CASSQERGNRGYNYGYTF
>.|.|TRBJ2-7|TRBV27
TGTGCCAGCAGTTTGGGAGGGGGCAGGGGGCCCTACGAGCAGTACTTC
CASSLGGGRGPYEQYF
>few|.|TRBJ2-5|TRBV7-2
TGTGCCAGCAGCTTAACTCCAAATTTAGAAGAGACCCAGTACTTC
CASSLTPNLEETQYF
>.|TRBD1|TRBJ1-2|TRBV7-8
TGTGCCAGCAGCATCGGACAGGGGGCAACAGGCTACACCTTC
CASSIGQGATGYTF
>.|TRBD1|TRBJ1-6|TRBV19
TGTGCCAGTAGCTTGAGACAGGGGAGATATAATTCACCCCTCCACTTT
CASSLRQGRYNSPLHF
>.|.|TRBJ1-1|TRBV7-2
TGTGCCAGCAGCCGGGGTAGGGCCGGGAACACTGAAGCTTTCTTT
CASSRGRAGNTEAFF
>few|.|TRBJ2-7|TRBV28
TGTGCCAGCAGGGGGCACAGGGGGGGTTCCTACGAGCAGTACTTC
CASRGHRGGSYEQYF
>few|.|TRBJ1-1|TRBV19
TGTGCCAGTAAGTCGACCACTGAAGCTTTCTTT
CASKSTTEAFF
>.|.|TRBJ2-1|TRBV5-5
TGTGCCAGCAGCCTCCGGGACTCACCCCACAATGAGCAGTTCTTC
CASSLRDSPHNEQFF
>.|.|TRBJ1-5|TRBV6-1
TGTGCCAGCAGTGACGGGGTGTATAGCAATCAGCCCCAGCATTTT
CASSDGVYSNQPQHF
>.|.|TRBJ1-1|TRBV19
TGTGCCAGTCAAGGGGGGGCCTGGGGAGCTTTCTTT
CASQGGAWGAFF
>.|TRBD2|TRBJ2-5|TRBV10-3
TGTGCCACCCACGATAGGCTAGCGGGGGATTTGGGTTGGGAGACCCAGTACTTC
CATHDRLAGDLGWETQYF
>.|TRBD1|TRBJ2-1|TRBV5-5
TGTGCCAGCAGCTACCAGGGGGCGCCCTACAATGAGCAGTTCTTC
CASSYQGAPYNEQFF
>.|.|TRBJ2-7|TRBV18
TGTGCCAGCTCACCTCTGGGGGGTTCCATGCGGGAGCAGTACTTC
CASSPLGGSMREQYF
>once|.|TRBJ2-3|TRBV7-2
TGTGCCAGCAGCTTTGGAGGGGGGGGCACAGATACGCAGTATTTT
CASSFGGGGTDTQYF
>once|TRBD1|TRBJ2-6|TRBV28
TGTGCCAGCAGTTTTCCGGGGACAGGGCCTCCAGCCAACGTCCTGACTTTC
CASSFPGTGPPANVLTF
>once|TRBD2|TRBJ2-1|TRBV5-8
TGTGCCAGCAGCTTGGAAGGACTAGTGCGTAATGAGCAGTTCTTC
CASSLEGLVRNEQFF
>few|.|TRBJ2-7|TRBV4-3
TGCGCCAGCAGCCAAGCTGCAGGATCAGCCTACGAGCAGTACTTC
CASSQAAGSAYEQYF
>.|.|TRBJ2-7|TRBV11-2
TGTGCCAGCAGCCGCCAGGGGGGTTACGACGAGCAGTACTTC
CASSRQGGYDEQYF
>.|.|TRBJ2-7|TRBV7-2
TGTGCCAGCAGCCCGGACGGGTACTACGAGCAGTACTTC
CASSPDGYYEQYF
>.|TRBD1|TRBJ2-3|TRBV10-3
TGTGCCATATCGCGGGACAGGGGCCCAGATACGCAGTATTTT
CAISRDRGPDTQYF
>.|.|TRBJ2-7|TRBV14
TGTGCCAGCAGCGCGAAGTGGGGTAGCGGGCAGTACTTC
CASSAKWGSGQYF
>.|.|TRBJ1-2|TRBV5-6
TGTGCCAGCAGCCTAATGACGGCGGGCTATGGCTACACCTTC
CASSLMTAGYGYTF
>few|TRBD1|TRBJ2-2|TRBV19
TGTGCCAGTAGTAAGCCGGGACAGTTCACCGGGGAGCTGTTTTTT
CASSKPGQFTGELFF
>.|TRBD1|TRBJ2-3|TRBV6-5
TGTGCCAGCAGTCCTCCGGGACAGGGGGAAAAAACGCAGTATTTT
CASSPPGQGEKTQYF
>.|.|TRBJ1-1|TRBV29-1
TGCAGCGTTTACGGTGGGAACACTGAAGCTTTCTTT
CSVYGGNTEAFF
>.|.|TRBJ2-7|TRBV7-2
TGTGCCAGCAGCTTGGGACCGCTAGGCCCCTACGAGCAGTACTTC
CASSLGPLGPYEQYF
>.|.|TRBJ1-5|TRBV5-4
TGTGCCAGCAGCTTGGAGAATCAGCCCCAGCATTTT
CASSLENQPQHF
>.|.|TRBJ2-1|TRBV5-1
TGCGCCAGCAGTAAGGATTTCGGGGCATCGGATGAGCAGTTCTTC
CASSKDFGASDEQFF